These T cell receptor beta chains were read from a single sample in a study of memory CD4+ T cells and cytomegalovirus serostatus. Here immunoSEQ multiplex PCR was the method, and the copy in TCRdb shows in-frame clones only, minus some. The top ten clones hold 3.5% to 4% of a sample with 80,000 to 100,000 clones, 75% to 85% of them seen once. The sample was memory CD4+ T cells from blood. These receptors all stem from an adult in good health and CMV-seropositive. CDR3s include the opening cysteine and the closing phenylalanine or tryptophan. The order of the fields is clone size, J gene, V gene, D gene, CDR3 DNA, CDR3 protein. D genes are given only for firm matches. The size entry is marked missing in some rows and otherwise reads once, few, many or a size class.

clone_size: -; j_call: TRBJ1-1; v_call: TRBV30; d_call: TRBD1; cdr3_nt: TGTGCCTGGAGAAAAGCCTTACTGACAGGGAGTCTGAACACTGAAGCTTTCTTT; cdr3_aa: CAWRKALLTGSLNTEAFF
clone_size: -; j_call: TRBJ1-1; v_call: TRBV7-9; d_call: -; cdr3_nt: TGTGCCAGCAGCCTGGGATCAGGGAGGAACACTGAAGCTTTCTTT; cdr3_aa: CASSLGSGRNTEAFF
clone_size: -; j_call: TRBJ2-1; v_call: TRBV5-1; d_call: -; cdr3_nt: TGCGCCAGCAGTTCGGGCCAGACATCGTTTGGTGATGAGCAGTTCTTC; cdr3_aa: CASSSGQTSFGDEQFF
clone_size: -; j_call: TRBJ2-2; v_call: TRBV10-2; d_call: -; cdr3_nt: TGCGCCAGCCGGCGAGGGCTGGGGGGGGAGCTGTTTTTT; cdr3_aa: CASRRGLGGELFF
clone_size: -; j_call: TRBJ1-1; v_call: TRBV11-2; d_call: -; cdr3_nt: TGTGCCAGCAGCCAAAACGTACAGGGTGAAGCTTTCTTT; cdr3_aa: CASSQNVQGEAFF
clone_size: -; j_call: TRBJ2-5; v_call: TRBV9; d_call: -; cdr3_nt: TGTGCCAGCAGCCTTCGGGGCCAGGAGACCCAGTACTTC; cdr3_aa: CASSLRGQETQYF
clone_size: -; j_call: TRBJ1-2; v_call: TRBV6-5; d_call: TRBD1; cdr3_nt: TGTGCCAGCAGTTCCCAGGGACAGGGGGCATATGGCTACACCTTC; cdr3_aa: CASSSQGQGAYGYTF
clone_size: -; j_call: TRBJ2-1; v_call: TRBV7-6; d_call: TRBD2; cdr3_nt: TGTGCCAGCAGCTTCGAACGCGGGAGCCACTACAATGAGCAGTTCTTC; cdr3_aa: CASSFERGSHYNEQFF
clone_size: -; j_call: TRBJ1-1; v_call: TRBV19; d_call: TRBD1; cdr3_nt: TGTGCCAGTACAGGGACAGGGACCACTGAAGCTTTCTTT; cdr3_aa: CASTGTGTTEAFF
clone_size: -; j_call: TRBJ1-3; v_call: TRBV21-1; d_call: -; cdr3_nt: TGTGCCAGCAGCATGAGCGGTGGAAACACCATATATTTT; cdr3_aa: CASSMSGGNTIYF
clone_size: -; j_call: TRBJ1-5; v_call: TRBV10-1; d_call: -; cdr3_nt: TGCGCCAGCAGCCCTCGTGTACCCTTGGGGGTTAGCAATCAGCCCCAGCATTTT; cdr3_aa: CASSPRVPLGVSNQPQHF
clone_size: -; j_call: TRBJ2-5; v_call: TRBV7-3; d_call: -; cdr3_nt: TGTGCCAGCAGCTTAACGGGGCGACAAGAGACCCAGTACTTC; cdr3_aa: CASSLTGRQETQYF
clone_size: -; j_call: TRBJ1-1; v_call: TRBV6-6; d_call: TRBD1; cdr3_nt: TGTGCCAGCAGTACCCAGCAGGGGGCCTCTGAAGCTTTCTTT; cdr3_aa: CASSTQQGASEAFF
clone_size: -; j_call: TRBJ2-7; v_call: TRBV6-1; d_call: TRBD1; cdr3_nt: TGTGCCAGCAGTGGGACAGGAAGAAACGAGCAGTACTTC; cdr3_aa: CASSGTGRNEQYF
clone_size: -; j_call: TRBJ1-1; v_call: TRBV28; d_call: -; cdr3_nt: TGTGCCAGCAGCATAGACAGCTACACTGAAGCTTTCTTT; cdr3_aa: CASSIDSYTEAFF
clone_size: -; j_call: TRBJ2-1; v_call: TRBV7-3; d_call: -; cdr3_nt: TGTGCCAGCAGCTTATCGAATGGGCAGTTCTTC; cdr3_aa: CASSLSNGQFF
clone_size: -; j_call: TRBJ1-5; v_call: TRBV2; d_call: -; cdr3_nt: TGTGCCAGCAAGGGAGACAGACAGAGCAATCAGCCCCAGCATTTT; cdr3_aa: CASKGDRQSNQPQHF
clone_size: -; j_call: TRBJ1-1; v_call: TRBV6-1; d_call: -; cdr3_nt: TGTGCCAGCAGTGGGCCTTTGAACACTGAAGCTTTCTTT; cdr3_aa: CASSGPLNTEAFF
clone_size: once; j_call: TRBJ2-3; v_call: TRBV5-1; d_call: -; cdr3_nt: TGCGCCAGCAGCACTGCCAGGGGCGGCACAGATACGCAGTATTTT; cdr3_aa: CASSTARGGTDTQYF
clone_size: -; j_call: TRBJ1-3; v_call: TRBV2; d_call: -; cdr3_nt: TGTGCCAGCAGTGAAGGTCGGAGGGCTGGAAACACCATATATTTT; cdr3_aa: CASSEGRRAGNTIYF
clone_size: few; j_call: TRBJ1-5; v_call: TRBV5-5; d_call: TRBD1; cdr3_nt: TGTGCCAGCAGTTTCCAGGGGGATCAGCCCCAGCATTTT; cdr3_aa: CASSFQGDQPQHF